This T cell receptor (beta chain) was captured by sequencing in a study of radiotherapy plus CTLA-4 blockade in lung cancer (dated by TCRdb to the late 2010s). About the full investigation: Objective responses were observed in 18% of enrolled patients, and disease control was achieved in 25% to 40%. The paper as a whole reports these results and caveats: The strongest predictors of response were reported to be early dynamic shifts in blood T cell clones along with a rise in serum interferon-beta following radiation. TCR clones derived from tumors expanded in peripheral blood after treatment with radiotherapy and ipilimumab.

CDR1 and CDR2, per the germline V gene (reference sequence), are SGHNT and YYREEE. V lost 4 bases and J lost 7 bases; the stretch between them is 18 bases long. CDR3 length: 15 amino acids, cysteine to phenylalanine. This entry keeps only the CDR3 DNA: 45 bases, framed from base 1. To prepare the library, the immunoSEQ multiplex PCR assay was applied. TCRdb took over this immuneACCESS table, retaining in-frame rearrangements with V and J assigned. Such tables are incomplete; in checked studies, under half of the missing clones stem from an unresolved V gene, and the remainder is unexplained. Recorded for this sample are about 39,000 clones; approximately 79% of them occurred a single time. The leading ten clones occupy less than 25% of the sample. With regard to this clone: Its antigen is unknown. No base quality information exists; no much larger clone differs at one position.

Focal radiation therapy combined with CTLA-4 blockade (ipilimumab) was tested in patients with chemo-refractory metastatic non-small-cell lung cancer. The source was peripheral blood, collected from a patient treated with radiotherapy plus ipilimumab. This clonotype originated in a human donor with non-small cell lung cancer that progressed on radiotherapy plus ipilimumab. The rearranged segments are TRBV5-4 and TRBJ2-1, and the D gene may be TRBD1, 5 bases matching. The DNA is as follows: TGTGCCAGCAGCCAAACAGGAGCATTGATGAATGAGCAGTTCTTC. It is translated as CASSQTGALMNEQFF.